The text below deals with one TCR beta chain. This CDR3 contains 13 residues. V dropped 4 bases and J dropped 10; count of bases not matched to a gene: 8. CDR1 is SGHRS, CDR2 YFSETQ, per germline. This specimen comes from a study of cytomegalovirus exposure and HLA in healthy donors. Across the whole study: There were 90 million to 130 million unique TCR beta sequences, drawn from 150 million to 200 million T cells, in an earlier analysis.

Although they were nominally healthy when sampled, donors likely had unrecorded immune exposures. The PCR used 60 Vbeta and 13 Jbeta primers. TCRdb keeps only in-frame clones here, not all; method: immunoSEQ multiplex PCR. The table has around 110,000 clones, nearly 75% seen once. This rearrangement joins TRBV5-1 to TRBJ2-1; TRBD2 matches 7 bases. Sequenced sample: PBMCs. The source is a young man in good health and CMV-seropositive. The CDR3 loop reads CASSTAGEGEQFF. DNA for the CDR3: TGCGCCAGCAGCACGGCGGGAGAGGGCGAGCAGTTCTTC.